The 8 T cell receptor beta chains listed next were all sequenced from one sample in a study of metastatic and nonmetastatic thyroid tumors. No patient received treatment before thyroid surgery. From the PCR reads, TCRdb re-called clones with MiXCR. The repertoire holds approximately 5,800 clones, with about 29% as singletons. Material for sequencing was adjacent normal tissue. The receptors stem from a female donor with papillary thyroid cancer or a benign thyroid nodule (not recorded which). Some clones in this sample may be carry-over from other donors' samples.

This clone is medium-sized. This sequence joins TRBV28 and TRBJ2-3; perhaps TRBD2 as D (6 bases). CDR3 length equals 16 residues. V was shortened by 5 bases and J by 6 bases, with 21 bases between the two germline ends. CDR1 is MDHEN and CDR2 is SYDVKM in the germline V gene. CDR3 DNA: TGTGCCAGCAGTACTAGGGACCCCCGAAGCGGGGATACGCAGTATTTT. This sequence encodes CASSTRDPRSGDTQYF.

This chain uses TRBV9 with TRBJ1-2; D uncertain. With 3 bases removed from V and 3 bases from J, the gap between germline ends came to 12 bases. This CDR3 spans 14 amino acids. Germline V gene sequence: CDR1 SGDLS, CDR2 YYNGEE. The CDR3, as DNA: TGTGCCAGCAGCGGTGAAGGGTCTGACTATGGCTACACCTTC. This translates into CASSGEGSDYGYTF. Drawing the rest from reference TRBV9 and TRBJ1-2, the complete variable domain is DSGVTQTPKHLITATGQRVTLRCSPRSGDLSVYWYQQSLDQGLQFLIQYYNGEERAKGNILERFSAQQFPDLHSELNLSSLELGDSALYFCASSGEGSDYGYTFGSGTRLTVV.

This chain links TRBV19 with TRBJ1-2; no clear D. The CDR3 length is 14 residues. In germline, CDR1 is LNHDA, CDR2 SQIVND (reference sequence). Trimming pared 4 bases from V and 3 bases from J, leaving 12 bases between. This chain's CDR3 is CASSTPPGHYGYTF. DNA of the CDR3: TGTGCCAGTAGTACGCCACCGGGCCACTATGGCTACACCTTC.

Note on this clone: At one of its ends the junction is not consistent with the germline gene, which may arise from a read error. The rearrangement links TRBV4-1 to TRBJ2-1, with 9 bases that match TRBD1. Germline CDR1 MGHRA, CDR2 YSYEKL. The CDR3 spans 15 residues. The CDR3 spells CASSQDLTGGNDQFF. The CDR3 region has the DNA TGCGCCAGCAGCCAAGATCTAACAGGGGGCAATGATCAGTTCTTC.

The chain couples TRBV5-6 to TRBJ2-7; D possibly corresponds to TRBD2 (5 bases). The germline V gene encodes CDR1 SGHDT and CDR2 YYEEEE. V lost 0 bases and J lost 4, with 20 bases in between. This CDR3 comprises 17 residues. The CDR3 spells CASSLGEVRLSGYEQYF. Here the CDR3 DNA reads TGTGCCAGCAGCTTGGGAGAGGTACGACTATCCGGGTACGAGCAGTACTTC. The full variable domain, rest sourced from reference TRBV5-6 and TRBJ2-7, is DAGVTQSPTHLIKTRGQQVTLRCSPKSGHDTVSWYQQALGQGPQFIFQYYEEEERQRGNFPDRFSGHQFPNYSSELNVNALLLGDSALYLCASSLGEVRLSGYEQYFGPGTRLTVT.

This clone was seen a handful of times. This sequence joins TRBV6-1 and TRBJ2-3, with D maybe TRBD1 (5 bases). V dropped 7 bases and J dropped 2 bases, with 13 bases sitting between them. The CDR3 has 14 amino acids. Germline loops: CDR1 MNHNS, CDR2 SASEGT. The CDR3 DNA follows: TGTGCCAGCACCTCTACAGGAGACACAGATACGCAGTATTTT. Translated, it gives CASTSTGDTDTQYF.

This clone ranks as medium-sized (0.01 to 0.1%). The CDR3 sequence is CASSPGPHYNSPLHF. The CDR3, as DNA: TGTGCCAGCAGCCCCGGGCCACACTATAATTCACCCCTCCACTTT. The rearrangement links TRBV5-6 to TRBJ1-6; D uncertain. The V end lost 4 bases, the J end lost 3 bases, and 11 bases lay between the germline ends. Germline CDR1 SGHDT, CDR2 YYEEEE. The CDR3 has 15 amino acids.

This chain uses TRBV5-1 with TRBJ2-7; TRBD1 matches 9 bases. V dropped 4 bases and J dropped 3; count of bases not matched to a gene: 17. The CDR3 has 18 residues. Germline CDR1 SGHRS, CDR2 YFSETQ. The CDR3 nucleotides read TGCGCCAGCAGCCCAGGACAGGGGTCCGGGAAGGGCGGCTACGAGCAGTACTTC. Translation gives CASSPGQGSGKGGYEQYF.